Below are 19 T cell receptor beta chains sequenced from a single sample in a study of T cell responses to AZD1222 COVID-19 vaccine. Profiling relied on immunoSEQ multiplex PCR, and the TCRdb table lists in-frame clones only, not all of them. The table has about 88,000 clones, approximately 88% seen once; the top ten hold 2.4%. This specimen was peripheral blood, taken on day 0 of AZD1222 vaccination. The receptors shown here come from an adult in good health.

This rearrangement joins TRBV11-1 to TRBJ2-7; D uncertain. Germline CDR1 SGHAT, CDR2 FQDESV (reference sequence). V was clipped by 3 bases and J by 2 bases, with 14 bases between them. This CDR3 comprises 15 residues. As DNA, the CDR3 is TGTGCCAGCAGCTTCGCGCCGGGCCGGCCCTACGAGCAGTACTTC. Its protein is CASSFAPGRPYEQYF.

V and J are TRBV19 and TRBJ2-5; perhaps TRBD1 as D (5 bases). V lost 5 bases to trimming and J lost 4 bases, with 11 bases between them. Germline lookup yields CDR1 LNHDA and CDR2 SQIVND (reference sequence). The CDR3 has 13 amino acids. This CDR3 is CASSPQGLETQYF. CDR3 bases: TGTGCCAGTAGTCCTCAGGGTTTAGAGACCCAGTACTTC.

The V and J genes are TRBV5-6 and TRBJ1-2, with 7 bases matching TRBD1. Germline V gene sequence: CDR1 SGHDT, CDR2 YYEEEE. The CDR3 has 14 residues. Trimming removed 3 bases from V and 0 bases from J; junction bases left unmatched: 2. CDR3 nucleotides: TGTGCCAGCAGCTCAACAGGGGCTAACTATGGCTACACCTTC. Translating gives CASSSTGANYGYTF.

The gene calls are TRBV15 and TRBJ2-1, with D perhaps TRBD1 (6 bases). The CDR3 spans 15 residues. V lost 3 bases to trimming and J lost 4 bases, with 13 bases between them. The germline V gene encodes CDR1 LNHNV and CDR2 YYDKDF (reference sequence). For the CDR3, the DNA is TGTGCCACCAGCAGTGTAGTGGGACATTACAATGAGCAGTTCTTC. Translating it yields CATSSVVGHYNEQFF.

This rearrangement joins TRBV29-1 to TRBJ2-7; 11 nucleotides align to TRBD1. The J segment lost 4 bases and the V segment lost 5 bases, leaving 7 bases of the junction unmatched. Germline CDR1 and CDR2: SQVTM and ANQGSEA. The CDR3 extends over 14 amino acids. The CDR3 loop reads CSVIGTGGLYEQYF. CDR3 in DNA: TGCAGCGTTATAGGGACAGGGGGTTTATACGAGCAGTACTTC.

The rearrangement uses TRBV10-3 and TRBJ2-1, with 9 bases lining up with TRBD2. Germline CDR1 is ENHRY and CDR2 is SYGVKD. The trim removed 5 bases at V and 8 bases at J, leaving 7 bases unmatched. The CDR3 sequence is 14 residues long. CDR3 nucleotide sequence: TGTGCCATCAGTCCAGCGGGAGGTGGGGATGAGCAGTTCTTC. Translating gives CAISPAGGGDEQFF.

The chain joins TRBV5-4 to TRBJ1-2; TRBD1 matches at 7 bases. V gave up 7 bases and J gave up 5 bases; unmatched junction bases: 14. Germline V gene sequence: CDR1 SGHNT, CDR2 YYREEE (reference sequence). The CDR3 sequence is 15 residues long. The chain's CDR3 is CASSSGTESSYGYTF. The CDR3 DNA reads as TGTGCCAGCTCCTCCGGGACAGAGTCCTCTTATGGCTACACCTTC.

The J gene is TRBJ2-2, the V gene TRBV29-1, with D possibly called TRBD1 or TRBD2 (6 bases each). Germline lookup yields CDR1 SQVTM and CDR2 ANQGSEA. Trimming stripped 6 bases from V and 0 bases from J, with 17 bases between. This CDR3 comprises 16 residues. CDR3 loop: CSVAGQAGSNTGELFF. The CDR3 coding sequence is TGCAGCGTCGCGGGACAAGCAGGTTCGAACACCGGGGAGCTGTTTTTT.

CDR3 sequence (DNA): TGTGCCAGCAGCCAGACATTGGGAGGGGGTCCTGACTCCTACGAGCAGTACTTC. The encoded protein is CASSQTLGGGPDSYEQYF. The chain is built from TRBV3-1 (or the pseudogene TRBV3-2) and TRBJ2-7; D perhaps matches TRBD2 (7 bases). The germline V and J ends were trimmed by 3 bases and 0 bases, with 21 bases remaining between them. Germline CDR1 reads LGHDT; CDR2 reads YNNKEL (reference sequence). This CDR3 region has 18 residues.

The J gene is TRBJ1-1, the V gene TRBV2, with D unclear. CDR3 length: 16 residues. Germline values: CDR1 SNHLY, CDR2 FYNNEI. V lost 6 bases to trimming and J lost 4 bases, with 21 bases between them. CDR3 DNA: TGTGCCAGCAGCTCCAAGACATCCGGGTCCAGCACTGAAGCTTTCTTT. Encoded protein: CASSSKTSGSSTEAFF.

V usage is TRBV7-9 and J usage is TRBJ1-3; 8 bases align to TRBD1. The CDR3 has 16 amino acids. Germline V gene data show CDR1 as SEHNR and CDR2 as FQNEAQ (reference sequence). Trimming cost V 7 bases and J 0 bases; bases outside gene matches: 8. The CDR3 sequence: CASTTDRGSSGNTIYF. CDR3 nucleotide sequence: TGTGCCAGCACCACAGACAGGGGAAGCTCTGGAAACACCATATATTTT.

CDR3 amino acids: CASSEGTEAYNEQFF. The CDR3 coding sequence is TGTGCCAGCAGTGAGGGGACCGAGGCCTACAATGAGCAGTTCTTC. The rearrangement uses TRBV6-1 and TRBJ2-1; either TRBD1 or TRBD2 may supply D (5 bases each). V was clipped by 3 bases and J by 2 bases, with 11 bases between them. This CDR3 spans 15 amino acids. From germline, CDR1 is MNHNS and CDR2 SASEGT.

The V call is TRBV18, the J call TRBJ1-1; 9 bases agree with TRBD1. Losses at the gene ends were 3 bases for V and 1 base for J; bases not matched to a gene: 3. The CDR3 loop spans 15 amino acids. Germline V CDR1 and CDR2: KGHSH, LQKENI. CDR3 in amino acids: CASSPGTGWNTEAFF. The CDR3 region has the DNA TGTGCCAGCTCACCCGGGACAGGGTGGAACACTGAAGCTTTCTTT.

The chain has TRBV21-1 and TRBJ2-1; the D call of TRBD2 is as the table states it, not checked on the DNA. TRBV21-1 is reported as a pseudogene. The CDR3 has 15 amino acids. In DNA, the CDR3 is TGTGCCAGTAAGGGACTAGTTACGAGATACAATGAGCAGTTCTTC. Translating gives CASKGLVTRYNEQFF.

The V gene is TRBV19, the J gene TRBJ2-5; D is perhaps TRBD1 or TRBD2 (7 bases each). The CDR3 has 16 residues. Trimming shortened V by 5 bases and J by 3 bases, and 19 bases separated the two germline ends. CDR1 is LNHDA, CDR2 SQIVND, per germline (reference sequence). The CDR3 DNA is TGTGCCAGTAGTGAAGGGGAGGGGGCGCTTGAAGAGACCCAGTACTTC. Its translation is CASSEGEGALEETQYF. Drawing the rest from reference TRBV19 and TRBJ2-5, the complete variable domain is DGGITQSPKYLFRKEGQNVTLSCEQNLNHDAMYWYRQDPGQGLRLIYYSQIVNDFQKGDIAEGYSVSREKKESFPLTVTSAQKNPTAFYLCASSEGEGALEETQYFGPGTRLLVL.

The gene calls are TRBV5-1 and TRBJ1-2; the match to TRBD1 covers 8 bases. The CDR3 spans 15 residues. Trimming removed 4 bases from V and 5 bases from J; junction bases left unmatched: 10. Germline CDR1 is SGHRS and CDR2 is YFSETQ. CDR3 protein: CASSPTGGAGYGYTF. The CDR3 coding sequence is TGCGCCAGCAGCCCCACAGGGGGAGCTGGTTATGGCTACACCTTC.

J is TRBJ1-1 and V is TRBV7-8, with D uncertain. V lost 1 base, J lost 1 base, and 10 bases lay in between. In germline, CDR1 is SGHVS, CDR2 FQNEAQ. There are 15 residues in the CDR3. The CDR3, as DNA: TGTGCCAGCAGCTTAGTTGACGTAAAGAACACTGAAGCTTTCTTT. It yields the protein CASSLVDVKNTEAFF.

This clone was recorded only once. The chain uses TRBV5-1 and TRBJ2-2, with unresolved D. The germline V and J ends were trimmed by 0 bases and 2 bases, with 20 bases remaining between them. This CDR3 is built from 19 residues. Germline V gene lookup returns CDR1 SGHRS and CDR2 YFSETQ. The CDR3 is CASSLGFTYLVDNTGELFF. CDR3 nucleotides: TGCGCCAGCAGCTTGGGTTTCACATACTTGGTCGATAACACCGGGGAGCTGTTTTTT.

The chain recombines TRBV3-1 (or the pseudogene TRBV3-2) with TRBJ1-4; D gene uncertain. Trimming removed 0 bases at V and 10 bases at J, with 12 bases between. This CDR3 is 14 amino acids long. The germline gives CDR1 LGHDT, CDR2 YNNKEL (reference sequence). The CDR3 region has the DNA TGTGCCAGCAGCCAAGATAGCACGGGAGGAAAACTGTTTTTT. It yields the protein CASSQDSTGGKLFF.